This TCR beta chain was obtained from a study of T-cell memory formation after mild COVID-19. Study observations and caveats: Cross-reactive memory appears to have joined, as suggested by some responding clones showing up in pre-infection memory. Clones shrinking between day 15 and 85 showed a balanced CD4/CD8 split, and those that grew later tilted toward CD4+.

By sample fraction, this clonotype is medium-sized. Its antigen remains unidentified. TCRdb re-derived calls from the 5' RACE reads in MiXCR, one entry per CDR3 protein. The sample contains 25,000 to 30,000 distinct CDR3 sequences, more than 10% of which appear only once. The material sequenced was PBMCs or a T cell subset sorted from them (not recorded which). This clonotype originated in an adult woman who had mild COVID-19 (a few samples of this study predate the infection). Cell type and time point are not known.

The CDR3 sequence: CASSLTSSGSPGTDTQYF. Here the CDR3 DNA reads TGTGCCAGCAGCTTAACCTCTAGCGGTTCCCCGGGCACAGATACGCAGTATTTT. This chain uses TRBV7-2 with TRBJ2-3; the match to TRBD2 covers 7 bases. With 2 bases clipped from V and 1 base from J, the junction kept 12 bases outside the gene matches. Per the germline V gene, CDR1 is SGHTA and CDR2 is FQGNSA. The CDR3 is 18 residues long.